Listed below are T cell receptor beta chains from one sample, sequenced in a study of blood T cell repertoires in COVID-19. Measured with immunoSEQ multiplex PCR; TCRdb has only the in-frame clones, and not every one. The repertoire holds approximately 300,000 clones, almost 90% seen once, with 3.5% to 5% in the top ten. The sequencing input was PBMCs or T cells enriched from blood (not recorded which). The receptors derive from a woman aged 18-30 years with acute COVID-19. Both conserved end residues are trimmed from each CDR3. Fields, in order: V gene, J gene, CDR3 protein.

v_call: TRBV28; j_call: TRBJ2-1; cdr3_aa: ASTSAGTQYNEQF
v_call: TRBV6-5; j_call: TRBJ2-5; cdr3_aa: ANLQGEAQY
v_call: TRBV28; j_call: TRBJ2-5; cdr3_aa: ASSGGGLAGETQY
v_call: TRBV2; j_call: TRBJ2-7; cdr3_aa: ASSEGDRSSYEQY
v_call: TRBV28; j_call: TRBJ1-2; cdr3_aa: ASSLWVTGKGYGYT
v_call: TRBV6-5; j_call: TRBJ2-7; cdr3_aa: ASSPLSGRAAEQY
v_call: TRBV18; j_call: TRBJ1-2; cdr3_aa: ASSPQGQGITGYT
v_call: TRBV5-8; j_call: TRBJ1-1; cdr3_aa: ASSWGVGVPF
v_call: TRBV6-5; j_call: TRBJ1-3; cdr3_aa: ASRTGPSGNTIY
v_call: TRBV27; j_call: TRBJ1-2; cdr3_aa: ASSFSGGNGYT